This TCR beta chain derives from a study of blood T cell repertoires in COVID-19. Across the study: Some COVID-19 samples were acute and others convalescent; all came from the United States, Italy and Spain.

Some clones are missing from TCRdb's copy, which holds only in-frame ones; the method was immunoSEQ multiplex PCR. The sample contains around 75,000 clones, 90% of which appear only once. Germline V gene data show CDR1 as LNHDA and CDR2 as SQIVND (reference sequence). This CDR3 comprises 16 residues. V trimming: 7 bases; J trimming: 4 bases; junction bases outside the gene matches: 14. The chain employs TRBV19 and TRBJ2-3, with TRBD2 identical over 7 bases. The sequenced sample consisted of peripheral blood. This TCR derives from a human donor in a cohort sampled during active COVID-19. CDR3 sequence reads: CASMSGGGKSSDTQYF. The CDR3 DNA is TGTGCCAGTATGAGTGGGGGGGGAAAGTCTTCAGATACGCAGTATTTT.